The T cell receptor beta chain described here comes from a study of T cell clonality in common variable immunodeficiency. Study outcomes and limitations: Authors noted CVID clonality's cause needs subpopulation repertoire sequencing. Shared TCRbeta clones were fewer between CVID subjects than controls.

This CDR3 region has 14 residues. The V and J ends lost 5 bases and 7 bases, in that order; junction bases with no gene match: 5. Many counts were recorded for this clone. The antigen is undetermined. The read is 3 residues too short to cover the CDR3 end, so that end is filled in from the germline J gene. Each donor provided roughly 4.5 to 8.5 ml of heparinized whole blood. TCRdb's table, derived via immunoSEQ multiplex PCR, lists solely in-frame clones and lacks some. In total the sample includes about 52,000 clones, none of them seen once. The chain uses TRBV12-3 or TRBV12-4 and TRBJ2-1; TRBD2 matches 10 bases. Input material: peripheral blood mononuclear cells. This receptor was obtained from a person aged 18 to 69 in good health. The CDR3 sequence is CASSPQRGGNEQFF. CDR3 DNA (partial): TGTGCCAGCAGTCCGCAGCGGGGGGGGAATGAG.